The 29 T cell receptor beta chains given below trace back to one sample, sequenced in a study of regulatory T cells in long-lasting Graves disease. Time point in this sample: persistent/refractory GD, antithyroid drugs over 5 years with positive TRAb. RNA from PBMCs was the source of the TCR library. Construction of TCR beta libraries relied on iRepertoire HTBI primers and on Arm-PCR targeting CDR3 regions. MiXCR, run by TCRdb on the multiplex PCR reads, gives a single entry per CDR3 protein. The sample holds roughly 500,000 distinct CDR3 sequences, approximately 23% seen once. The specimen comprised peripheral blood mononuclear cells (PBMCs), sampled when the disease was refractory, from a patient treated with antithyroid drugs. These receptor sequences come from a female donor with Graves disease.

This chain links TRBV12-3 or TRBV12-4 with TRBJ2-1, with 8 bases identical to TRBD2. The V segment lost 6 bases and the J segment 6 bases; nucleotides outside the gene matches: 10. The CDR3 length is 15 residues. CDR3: CASRPPGLVSNEQFF. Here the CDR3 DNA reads TGTGCCAGCAGACCCCCGGGACTAGTCTCCAATGAGCAGTTCTTC.

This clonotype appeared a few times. The CDR3 region has the DNA TGCGCCAGCAGCTTGGATGTGCCGGGAACAGGTGGCTACACCTTC. It codes for CASSLDVPGTGGYTF. The J gene is TRBJ1-2, the V gene TRBV5-1; maybe TRBD1 (5 bases). There are 15 residues in the CDR3. Deletions cut 0 bases from V and 7 bases from J, with 16 bases between. Germline V lookup: CDR1 SGHRS, CDR2 YFSETQ.

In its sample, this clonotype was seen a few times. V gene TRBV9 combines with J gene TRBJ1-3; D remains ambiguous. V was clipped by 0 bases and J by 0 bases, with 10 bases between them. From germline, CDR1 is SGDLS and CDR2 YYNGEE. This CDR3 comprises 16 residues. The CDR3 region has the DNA TGTGCCAGCAGCGTAGAGGGCAGTTACTCTGGAAACACCATATATTTT. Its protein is CASSVEGSYSGNTIYF.

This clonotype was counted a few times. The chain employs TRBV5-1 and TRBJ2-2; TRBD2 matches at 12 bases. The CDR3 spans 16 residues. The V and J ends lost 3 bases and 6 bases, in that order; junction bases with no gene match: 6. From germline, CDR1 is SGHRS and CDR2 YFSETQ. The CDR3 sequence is CASSYGLAGRAGELFF. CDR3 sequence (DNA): TGCGCCAGCAGCTATGGACTAGCGGGGCGGGCCGGGGAGCTGTTTTTT.

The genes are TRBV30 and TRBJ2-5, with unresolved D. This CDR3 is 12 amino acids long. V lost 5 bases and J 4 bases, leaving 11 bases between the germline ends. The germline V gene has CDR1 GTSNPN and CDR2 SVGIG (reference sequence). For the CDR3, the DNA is TGTGCCTGGGGCCTAGTGGGAGAGACCCAGTACTTC. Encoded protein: CAWGLVGETQYF.

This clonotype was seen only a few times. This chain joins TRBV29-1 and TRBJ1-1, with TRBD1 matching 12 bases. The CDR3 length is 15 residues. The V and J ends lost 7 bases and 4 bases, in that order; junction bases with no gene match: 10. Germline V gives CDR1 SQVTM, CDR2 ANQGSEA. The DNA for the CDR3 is TGCAGCGCTACCGGGACAGGGGGCGCGGGCACTGAAGCTTTCTTT. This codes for CSATGTGGAGTEAFF.

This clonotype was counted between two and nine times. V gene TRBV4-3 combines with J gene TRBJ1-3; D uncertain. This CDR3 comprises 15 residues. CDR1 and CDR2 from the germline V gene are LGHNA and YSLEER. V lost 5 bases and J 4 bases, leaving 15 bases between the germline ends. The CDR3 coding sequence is TGCGCCAGCAGCGTACATGGAGCTCCCGGAAACACCATATATTTT. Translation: CASSVHGAPGNTIYF.

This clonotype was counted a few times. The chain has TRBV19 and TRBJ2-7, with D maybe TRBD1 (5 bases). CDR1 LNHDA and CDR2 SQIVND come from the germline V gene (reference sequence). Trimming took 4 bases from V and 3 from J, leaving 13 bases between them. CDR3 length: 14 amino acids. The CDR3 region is CASSNPRVFYEQYF. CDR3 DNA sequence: TGTGCCAGTAGTAACCCCAGGGTTTTCTACGAGCAGTACTTC.

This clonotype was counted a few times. The CDR3: CSASGTSGFVSYEQYF. CDR3 in DNA: TGCAGTGCCTCAGGGACTAGCGGTTTCGTATCCTACGAGCAGTACTTC. The chain couples TRBV20-1 to TRBJ2-7; 11 nucleotides agree with TRBD2. The CDR3 consists of 16 residues. Per the germline V gene, CDR1 is DFQATT and CDR2 is SNEGSKA (reference sequence). V shed 6 bases and J 1 base; nucleotides not matched to a gene: 11.

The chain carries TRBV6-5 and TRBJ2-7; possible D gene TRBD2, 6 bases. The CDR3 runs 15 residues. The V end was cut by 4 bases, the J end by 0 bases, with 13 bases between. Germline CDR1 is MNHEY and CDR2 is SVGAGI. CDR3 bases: TGTGCCAGCAGTTCAGCCGGGACTGACTCCTACGAGCAGTACTTC. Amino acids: CASSSAGTDSYEQYF.

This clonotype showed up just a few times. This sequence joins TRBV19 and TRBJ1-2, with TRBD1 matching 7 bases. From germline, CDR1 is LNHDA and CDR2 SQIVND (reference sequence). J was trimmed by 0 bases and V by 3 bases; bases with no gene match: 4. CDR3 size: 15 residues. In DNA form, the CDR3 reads TGTGCCAGTAGTATTACAGGGGATTCTAACTATGGCTACACCTTC. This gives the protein CASSITGDSNYGYTF.

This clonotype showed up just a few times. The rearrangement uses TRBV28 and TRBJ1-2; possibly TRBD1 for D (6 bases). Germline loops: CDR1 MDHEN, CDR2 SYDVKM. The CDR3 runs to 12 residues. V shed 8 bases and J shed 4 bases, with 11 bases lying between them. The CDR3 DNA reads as TGTGCCAGCCTTGGGGGGCTCTATGGCTACACCTTC. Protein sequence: CASLGGLYGYTF.

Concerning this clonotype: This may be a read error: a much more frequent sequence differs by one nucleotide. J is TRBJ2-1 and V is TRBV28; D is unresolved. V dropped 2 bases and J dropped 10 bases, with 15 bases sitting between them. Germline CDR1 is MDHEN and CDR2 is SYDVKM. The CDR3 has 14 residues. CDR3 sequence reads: CASSLEGRNYEQFF. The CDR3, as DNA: TGTGCCAGCAGTTTAGAAGGCAGGAACTACGAGCAGTTCTTC.

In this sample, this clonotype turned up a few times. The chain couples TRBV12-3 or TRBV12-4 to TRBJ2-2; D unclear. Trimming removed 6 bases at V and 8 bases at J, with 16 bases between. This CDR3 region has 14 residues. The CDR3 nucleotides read TGTGCCAGCAGCCGGACCAACCTCGAAGGGGAGCTGTTTTTT. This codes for CASSRTNLEGELFF.

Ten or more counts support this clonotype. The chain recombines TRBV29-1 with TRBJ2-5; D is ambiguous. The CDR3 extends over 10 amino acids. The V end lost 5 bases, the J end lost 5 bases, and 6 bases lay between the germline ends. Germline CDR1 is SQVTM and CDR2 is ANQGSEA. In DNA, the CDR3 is TGCAGCGTTATCTCGGAGACCCAGTACTTC. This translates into CSVISETQYF. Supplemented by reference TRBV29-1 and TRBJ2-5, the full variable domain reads SAVISQKPSRDICQRGTSLTIQCQVDSQVTMMFWYRQQPGQSLTLIATANQGSEATYESGFVIDKFPISRPNLTFSTLTVSNMSPEDSSIYLCSVISETQYFGPGTRLLVL.

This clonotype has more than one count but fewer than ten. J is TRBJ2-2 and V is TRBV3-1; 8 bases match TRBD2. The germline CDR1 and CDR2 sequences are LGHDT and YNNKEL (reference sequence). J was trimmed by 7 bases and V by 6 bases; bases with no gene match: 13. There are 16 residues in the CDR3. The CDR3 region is CASRPGGAGVGGELFF. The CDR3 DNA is TGTGCCAGCAGGCCCGGAGGAGCGGGGGTAGGCGGGGAGCTGTTTTTT.

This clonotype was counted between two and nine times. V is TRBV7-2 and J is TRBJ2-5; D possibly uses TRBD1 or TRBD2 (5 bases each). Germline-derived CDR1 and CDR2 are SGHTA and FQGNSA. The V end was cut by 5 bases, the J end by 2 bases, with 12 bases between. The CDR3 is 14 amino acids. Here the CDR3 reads CASSRGGLQETQYF. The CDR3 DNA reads TGTGCCAGCAGCCGGGGCGGTCTACAAGAGACCCAGTACTTC.

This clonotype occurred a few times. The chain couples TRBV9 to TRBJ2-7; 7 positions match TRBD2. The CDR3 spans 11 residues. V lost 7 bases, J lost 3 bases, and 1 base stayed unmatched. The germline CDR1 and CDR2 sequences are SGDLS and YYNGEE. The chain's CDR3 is CASASGYEQYF. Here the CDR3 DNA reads TGTGCCAGCGCTAGCGGCTACGAGCAGTACTTC.

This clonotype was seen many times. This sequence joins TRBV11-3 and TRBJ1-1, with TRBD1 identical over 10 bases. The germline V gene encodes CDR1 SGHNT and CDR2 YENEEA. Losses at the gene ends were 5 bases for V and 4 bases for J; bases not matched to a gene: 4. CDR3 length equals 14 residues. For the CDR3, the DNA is TGTGCCAGCAGCGCGGGACAGGGGATCACTGAAGCTTTCTTT. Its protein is CASSAGQGITEAFF.

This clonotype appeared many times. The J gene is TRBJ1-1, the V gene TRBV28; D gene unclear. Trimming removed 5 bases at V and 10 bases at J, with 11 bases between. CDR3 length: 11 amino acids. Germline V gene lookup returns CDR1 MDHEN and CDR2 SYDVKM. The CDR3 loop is CASSGPLGAFF. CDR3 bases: TGTGCCAGCAGTGGGCCCTTGGGAGCTTTCTTT.

CDR3 sequence reads: CASRPGTGLEVKDGYTF. The DNA for the CDR3 is TGTGCCAGCAGACCCGGGACAGGGCTTGAAGTTAAGGATGGCTACACCTTC. The chain combines TRBV28 with TRBJ1-2, with TRBD1 matching over 9 bases. Trimming removed 6 bases from V and 6 bases from J; junction bases left unmatched: 17. The germline V gene has CDR1 MDHEN and CDR2 SYDVKM. The CDR3 runs 17 residues.

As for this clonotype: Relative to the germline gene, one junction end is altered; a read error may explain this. The CDR3 is CACSYPPAYEQYF. For the CDR3, the DNA is TGTGCCTGCAGTTACCCGCCTGCCTACGAGCAGTACTTC. This sequence joins TRBV6-2 or TRBV6-3 and TRBJ2-7; the D is unclear. Germline CDR1 is MNHEY and CDR2 is SVGEGT. CDR3 length equals 13 residues.

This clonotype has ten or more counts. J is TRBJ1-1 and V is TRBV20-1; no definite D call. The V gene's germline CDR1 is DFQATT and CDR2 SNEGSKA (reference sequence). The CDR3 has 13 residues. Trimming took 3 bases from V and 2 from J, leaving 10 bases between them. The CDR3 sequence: CSASRESNTEAFF. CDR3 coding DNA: TGCAGTGCTAGTCGAGAGAGCAACACTGAAGCTTTCTTT.

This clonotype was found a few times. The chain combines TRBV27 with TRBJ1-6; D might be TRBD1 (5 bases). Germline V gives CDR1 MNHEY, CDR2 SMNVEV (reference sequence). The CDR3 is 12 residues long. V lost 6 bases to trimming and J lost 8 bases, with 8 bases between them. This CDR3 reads CASRGGYSPLHF. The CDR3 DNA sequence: TGTGCCAGCAGGGGGGGGTATTCACCCCTCCACTTT.

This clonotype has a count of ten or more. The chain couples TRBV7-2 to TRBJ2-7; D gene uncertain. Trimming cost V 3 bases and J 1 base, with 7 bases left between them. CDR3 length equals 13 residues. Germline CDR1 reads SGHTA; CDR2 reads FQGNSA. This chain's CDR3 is CASSLWGSYEQYF. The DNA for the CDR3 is TGTGCCAGCAGCTTGTGGGGATCCTACGAGCAGTACTTC.

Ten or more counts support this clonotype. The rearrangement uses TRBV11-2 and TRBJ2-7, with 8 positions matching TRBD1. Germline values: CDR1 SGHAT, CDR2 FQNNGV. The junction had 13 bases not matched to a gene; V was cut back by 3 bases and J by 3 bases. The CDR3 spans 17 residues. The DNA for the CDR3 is TGTGCCAGCAGCTTCTCATCTTCCGGGACAGGCCTCTACGAGCAGTACTTC. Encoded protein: CASSFSSSGTGLYEQYF.

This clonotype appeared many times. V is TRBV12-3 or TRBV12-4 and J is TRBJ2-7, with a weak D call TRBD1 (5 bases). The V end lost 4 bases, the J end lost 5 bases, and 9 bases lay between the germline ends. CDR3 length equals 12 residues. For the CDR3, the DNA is TGTGCCAGCAGTTCCAGGGTCCACGAGCAGTACTTC. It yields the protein CASSSRVHEQYF.

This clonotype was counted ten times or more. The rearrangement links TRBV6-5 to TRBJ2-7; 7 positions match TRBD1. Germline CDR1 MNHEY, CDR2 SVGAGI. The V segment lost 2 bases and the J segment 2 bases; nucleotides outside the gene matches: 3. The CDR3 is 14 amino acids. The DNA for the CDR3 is TGTGCCAGCAGTTACCGGACAGGCACCTACGAGCAGTACTTC. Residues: CASSYRTGTYEQYF.

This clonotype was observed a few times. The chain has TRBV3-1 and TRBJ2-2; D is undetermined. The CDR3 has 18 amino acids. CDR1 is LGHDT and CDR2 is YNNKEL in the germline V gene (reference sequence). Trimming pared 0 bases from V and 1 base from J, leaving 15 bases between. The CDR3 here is CASSQDRRARMNTGELFF. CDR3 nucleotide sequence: TGTGCCAGCAGCCAAGATCGACGAGCCCGTATGAACACCGGGGAGCTGTTTTTT.